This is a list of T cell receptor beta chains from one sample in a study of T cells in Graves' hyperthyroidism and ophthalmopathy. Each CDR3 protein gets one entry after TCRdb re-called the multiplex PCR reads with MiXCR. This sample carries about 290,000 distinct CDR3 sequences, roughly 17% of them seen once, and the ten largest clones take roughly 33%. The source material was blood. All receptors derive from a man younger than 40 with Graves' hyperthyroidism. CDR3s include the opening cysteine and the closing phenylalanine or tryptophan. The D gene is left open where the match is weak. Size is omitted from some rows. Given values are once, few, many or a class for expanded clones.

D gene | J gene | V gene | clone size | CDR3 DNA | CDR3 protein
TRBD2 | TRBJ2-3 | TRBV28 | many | TGTGCCAGCAGTTTAAGCGGGGCAATCACAGATACGCAGTATTTT | CASSLSGAITDTQYF
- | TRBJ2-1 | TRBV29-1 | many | TGCAGCGTTGATATCTCCCGCCTCGGGCAGTTCTTC | CSVDISRLGQFF
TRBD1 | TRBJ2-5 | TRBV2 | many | TGTGCCAGCAAACAGGGGCGGCAGACCCAGTACTTC | CASKQGRQTQYF
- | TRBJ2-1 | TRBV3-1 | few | TGTGCCGGCAGCCCCGCCCTAGCGAACTCCTACAATGAGCAGTTCTTC | CAGSPALANSYNEQFF
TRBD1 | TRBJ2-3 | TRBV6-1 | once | TGTGCCAGCAGTACACAGGGGTGGGATACGCAGTATTTT | CASSTQGWDTQYF
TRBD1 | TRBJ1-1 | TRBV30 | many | TGTGCCTGGAGTTTCCGCTATCATCCCAGGGGGATGAACACTGAAGCTTTCTTT | CAWSFRYHPRGMNTEAFF
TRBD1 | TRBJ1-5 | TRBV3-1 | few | TGTGCCAGCAGAGACACAGGGGGCGGTCAGCCCCAGCATTTT | CASRDTGGGQPQHF
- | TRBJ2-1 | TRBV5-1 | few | TGCGCCAGCAGCTCCGCCGGGAGCAATGAGCAGTTCTTC | CASSSAGSNEQFF
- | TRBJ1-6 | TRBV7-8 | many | TGTGCCAGCAGCGCAACAGCGCGCCGTAATTCACCCCTCCACTTT | CASSATARRNSPLHF
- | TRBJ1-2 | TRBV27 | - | TGTGCCAGCAGTTTACGGGGGGAGGTTGGCTACACCTTC | CASSLRGEVGYTF
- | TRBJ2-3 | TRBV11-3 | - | TGTGCCAGCAGCTTAGTTGGATGGGCAGGGGAGGATACGCAGTATTTT | CASSLVGWAGEDTQYF
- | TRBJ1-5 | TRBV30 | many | TGTGCCTGGGGTGACTTTCAGCCCCAGCATTTT | CAWGDFQPQHF
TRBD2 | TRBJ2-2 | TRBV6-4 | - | TGTGCCAGCAGTGTACTAGCGGGAGACACCGGGGAGCTGTTTTTT | CASSVLAGDTGELFF
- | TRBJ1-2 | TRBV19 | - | TGTGCCAGTACGACGGCCAGGGGAGGGGGCTACACCTTC | CASTTARGGGYTF
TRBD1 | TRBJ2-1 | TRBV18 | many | TGTGCCAGCTCACCGGGACAGGGGGCCCACAATGAGCAGTTCTTC | CASSPGQGAHNEQFF
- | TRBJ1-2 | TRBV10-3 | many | TGTGCCATCAGTGAGGGCGAGATCTATGGCTACACCTTC | CAISEGEIYGYTF
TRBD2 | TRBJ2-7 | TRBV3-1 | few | TGTGCCAGCAGCCCCTTAGGAGGGAGGGCCCTTGGCGAGCAGTACTTC | CASSPLGGRALGEQYF
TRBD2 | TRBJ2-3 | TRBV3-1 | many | TGTGCCAGCAGCCAAGACCTTGCTAGCGGCGTCTCAAGGGATACGCAGTATTTT | CASSQDLASGVSRDTQYF
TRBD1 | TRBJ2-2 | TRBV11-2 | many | TGTGCCAGCAGCCCTACAGGGGTCGGGGCCGGGGAGCTGTTTTTT | CASSPTGVGAGELFF
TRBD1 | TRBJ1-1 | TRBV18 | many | TGTGCCAGCTGGACCGACAGGGGAACTGAAGCTTTCTTT | CASWTDRGTEAFF
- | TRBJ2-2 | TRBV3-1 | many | TGTGCCAGCAGCCCAGTAGTCGACGGAGGGGAGCTGTTTTTT | CASSPVVDGGELFF
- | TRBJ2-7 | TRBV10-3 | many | TGTGCCATCAGTTCCCTCGGGGCTAACTACGAGCAGTACTTC | CAISSLGANYEQYF
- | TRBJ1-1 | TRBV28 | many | TGTGCCAGCAGACCCCTGGGATCCCTCAAGACGGCTTTCTTT | CASRPLGSLKTAFF
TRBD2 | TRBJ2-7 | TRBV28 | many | TGTGCCAGCAGTTTATCGGGAGGCGTCCGTAGATACGAGCAGTACTTC | CASSLSGGVRRYEQYF
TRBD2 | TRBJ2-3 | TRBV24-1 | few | TGTGCCACCAGTCGAGTCGGCGGGAGAGGTACAGATACGCAGTATTTT | CATSRVGGRGTDTQYF
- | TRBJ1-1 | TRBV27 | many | TGTGCCAGCAGTTTATGGCAGGGCACTGAAGCTTTCTTT | CASSLWQGTEAFF
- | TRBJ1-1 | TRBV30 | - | TGTGCCTGGAGTAGGATTTATGAAGCTTTCTTT | CAWSRIYEAFF
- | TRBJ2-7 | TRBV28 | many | TGTGCCAGCAGTCCCGGGACACTCAACTACGAGCAGTACTTC | CASSPGTLNYEQYF
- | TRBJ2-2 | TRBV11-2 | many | TGTGCCAGCAGCCCACGCCGGACATCGAACACCGGGGAGCTGTTTTTT | CASSPRRTSNTGELFF
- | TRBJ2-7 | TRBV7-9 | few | TGTGCCAGCAGCGCGGAGCAGGGGTACGAGCAGTACTTC | CASSAEQGYEQYF
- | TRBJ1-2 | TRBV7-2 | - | TGTGCCAGCAGCTTATTTGAGTTAAACTATGGCTACACCTTC | CASSLFELNYGYTF
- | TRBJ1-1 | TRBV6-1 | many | TGTGCCAGCAGTGAAGGGCAGGTTGAAGCTTTCTTT | CASSEGQVEAFF
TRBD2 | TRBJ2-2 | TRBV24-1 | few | TGTGCCACCAGTGATTTAGAGTCTAGCGGGAGGTTGGACACCGGGGAGCTGTTTTTT | CATSDLESSGRLDTGELFF
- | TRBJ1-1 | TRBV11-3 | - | TGTGCCAGCAGCTTACAAAGGTCGAACACTGAAGCTTTCTTT | CASSLQRSNTEAFF
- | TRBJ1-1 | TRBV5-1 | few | TGCGCCAGCAGCTTGAGGGTTGCGCTTATGTCGAACACTGAAGCTTTCTTT | CASSLRVALMSNTEAFF
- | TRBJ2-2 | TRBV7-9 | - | TGTGCCAGCAGCCCAAGGGACCTCTCCGGGGAGCTGTTTTTT | CASSPRDLSGELFF
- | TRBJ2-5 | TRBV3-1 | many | TGTGCCAGCAGCCCCAGCGGGTCCTGGGAGACCCAGTACTTC | CASSPSGSWETQYF
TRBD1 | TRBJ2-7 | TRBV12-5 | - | TGTGCTAGTGGTTTACAGGGGGGCTACGAGCAGTACTTC | CASGLQGGYEQYF
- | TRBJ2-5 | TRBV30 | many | TGTGCCTGGAGTGTAAAAGGCTGGGCCTCCCAAGAGACCCAGTACTTC | CAWSVKGWASQETQYF
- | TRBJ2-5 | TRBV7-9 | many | TGTGCCAGCAGCTTGTTAGAGACCCAGTACTTC | CASSLLETQYF
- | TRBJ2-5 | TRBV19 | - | TGTGCCACCCACGGACCGGTCGGGACCCAGTACTTC | CATHGPVGTQYF
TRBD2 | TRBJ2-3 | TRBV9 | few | TGTGCCAGCAGCGTAGTGGCGGGAGGGGTCACAGATACGCAGTATTTT | CASSVVAGGVTDTQYF
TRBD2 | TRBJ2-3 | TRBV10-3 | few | TGTGCCGTCGCAGCGGGAGGGACAGATACGCAGTATTTT | CAVAAGGTDTQYF
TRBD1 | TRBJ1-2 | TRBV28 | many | TGTGCCAGCAGTTTAGGGACGGGACAGGACCTTCGTGGCTACACCTTC | CASSLGTGQDLRGYTF
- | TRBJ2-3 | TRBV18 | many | TGTGCCAGCTCACTTGGGCCCGGCGCAGATACGCAGTATTTT | CASSLGPGADTQYF
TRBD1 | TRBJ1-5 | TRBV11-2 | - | TGTGCCAGCGCCCTGGACAGGGGTAATAGCAATCAGCCCCAGCATTTT | CASALDRGNSNQPQHF
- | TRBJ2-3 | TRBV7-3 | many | TGTGCCAGCAGCCCAGTGGTAGACTCAGATACGCAGTATTTT | CASSPVVDSDTQYF
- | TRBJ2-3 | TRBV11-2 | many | TGTGCCAGCAGCCGTAGGGGGAGAGCGGATACGCAGTATTTT | CASSRRGRADTQYF
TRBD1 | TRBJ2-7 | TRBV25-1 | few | TGTGCCAGCAGTGGCTCAGACAGGGACGTTTACTACGAGCAGTACTTC | CASSGSDRDVYYEQYF
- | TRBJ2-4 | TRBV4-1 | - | TGCGCCAGCAGCCAAGGAACGATCGTTCTAGCCAAAAACATTCAGTACTTC | CASSQGTIVLAKNIQYF
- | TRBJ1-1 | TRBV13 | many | TGTGCCAGCAACCAACCCCCAAGGGCGGAACTAAACGGGAACACTGAAGCTTTCTTT | CASNQPPRAELNGNTEAFF
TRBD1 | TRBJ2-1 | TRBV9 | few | TGTGCCAGCTCAGAAAGTGGGACAGGGGAAGTTGAGCAGTTCTTC | CASSESGTGEVEQFF
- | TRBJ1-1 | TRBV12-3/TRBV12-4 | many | TGTGCCAGCAACTACCCTGGCAATATGAACACTGAAGCTTTCTTT | CASNYPGNMNTEAFF
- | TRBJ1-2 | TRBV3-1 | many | TGTGCCAGCAGCCAAGGAGACCCTTCGTATGGCTACACCTTC | CASSQGDPSYGYTF
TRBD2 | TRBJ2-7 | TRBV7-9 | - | TGTGCCAGCAGCTGGGGACTAGCGGACTTTTTTCCCTCCTACGAGCAGTACTTC | CASSWGLADFFPSYEQYF
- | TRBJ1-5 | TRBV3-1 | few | TGTGCCAGCAGCTTCTCAGCTGTTGGCAATCAGCCCCAGCATTTT | CASSFSAVGNQPQHF
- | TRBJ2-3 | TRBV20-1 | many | TGCAGTGCTAGAGATCCCTTCCAGGGGGGTTACACAGATACGCAGTATTTT | CSARDPFQGGYTDTQYF
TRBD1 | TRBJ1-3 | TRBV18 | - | TGTGCCGCTGGGACAGGGGGATCTGGAAACACCATATATTTT | CAAGTGGSGNTIYF
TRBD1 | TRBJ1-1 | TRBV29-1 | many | TGCAGCGTTAGGACAGGGAACACTGAAGCTTTCTTT | CSVRTGNTEAFF
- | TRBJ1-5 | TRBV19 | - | TGTGCCAGTAGTACCTCAGGGGAGGTTTTTATGAGGAGCAATCAGCCCCAGCATTTT | CASSTSGEVFMRSNQPQHF